This TCR beta chain was profiled in a study of cytomegalovirus exposure and HLA in healthy donors. Study-level results: The authors considered a cluster of highly shared sequence variants likely to be a sequencing artifact. In vitro assays verified that three CMV-associated chains recognized CMV antigens specifically. In an earlier analysis, productive rearrangement rates for most beta V segments clustered near 87% or 30%.

This CDR3 is built from 13 residues. Germline V gene lookup returns CDR1 SEHNR and CDR2 FQNEAQ (reference sequence). Between the trimmed V and J ends, which lost 7 bases and 4 bases, there was a span of 10 bases. Vbeta (60) and Jbeta (13) primers were used in the PCR. The assay was immunoSEQ multiplex PCR, and TCRdb's table has in-frame clones only and misses some. The sample has approximately 190,000 clones, 81% seen once; the top ten hold 3.5% to 4%. Turning to this clone: Its target is unknown.

This sequence originates from a man between 45 and 60 years old in good health and CMV-seronegative. Specimen: PBMCs. The chain uses TRBV7-9 and TRBJ2-2, with D possibly matching TRBD1 (6 bases). CDR3 loop: CASTPGVTGELFF. The DNA of the CDR3 is TGTGCCAGCACCCCAGGGGTCACCGGGGAGCTGTTTTTT.